This TCR beta chain was observed in a study of T cells in Graves' hyperthyroidism and ophthalmopathy. Germline V lookup: CDR1 LNHNV, CDR2 YYDKDF (reference sequence). V shed 3 bases and J shed 4 bases, with 15 bases lying between them. The CDR3 runs to 15 residues. Regions amplified from RNA transcripts were the TCR beta CDR3 regions. HTBI primers were employed in a first-round RT-PCR of the TCR CDR3. TCRdb independently ran MiXCR on the multiplex PCR reads; one entry per CDR3 protein. The sample lists hundreds of thousands of distinct CDR3 sequences; about 45% were seen once. The receptor comes from an adult man with Graves' disease, either hyperthyroidism or ophthalmopathy (not recorded which). This sequence joins TRBV15 and TRBJ1-2; D may be TRBD1 (6 bases). Material: peripheral blood or thyroid tissue (not recorded which). As DNA, the CDR3 is TGTGCCACCAGCAGCCTAGGGGGGGCGTCCTATGGCTACACCTTC. Translation: CATSSLGGASYGYTF.